These 31 T cell receptor beta chains share one sample of origin, sequenced in a study of breast tumors, draining lymph nodes, adjacent tissues. Samples came from axillary lymph nodes draining the breast cancer. Each CDR3 protein is one row after TCRdb ran MiXCR on the multiplex PCR reads. The sample yields approximately 230,000 distinct CDR3 sequences, nearly 35% seen once. Material for sequencing was axillary lymph node tissue. The receptors were sampled from a female donor with breast cancer. Some clones in this sample may be carry-over from other donors' samples.

The chain couples TRBV7-4 to TRBJ2-4, with TRBD1 as a possible D gene (6 bases). CDR3 length equals 16 residues. The V gene lost 3 bases and the J gene lost 0 bases, with 12 bases spanning the gap. CDR1 SGHVT and CDR2 SQSDAQ come from the germline V gene. The CDR3 loop reads CASSFPTGLAKNIQYF. The CDR3, as DNA: TGTGCCAGCAGCTTCCCGACAGGCCTAGCCAAAAACATTCAGTACTTC.

This clonotype was detected many times. The chain links TRBV5-1 to TRBJ1-2, with D maybe TRBD1 (6 bases). Trimming cost V 0 bases and J 4 bases, with 10 bases left between them. The CDR3 extends over 14 amino acids. Germline V gene lookup returns CDR1 SGHRS and CDR2 YFSETQ. The CDR3 loop reads CASSLGGQFYGYTF. CDR3 DNA sequence: TGCGCCAGCAGCTTGGGGGGGCAGTTCTATGGCTACACCTTC.

V and J are TRBV7-9 and TRBJ2-1; maybe TRBD2 (6 bases). The CDR3 has 14 residues. V was shortened by 3 bases and J by 8 bases, with 14 bases between the two germline ends. The germline CDR1 and CDR2 sequences are SEHNR and FQNEAQ (reference sequence). In DNA form, the CDR3 reads TGTGCCAGCAGCTTTGGGGGGAGTGGGGATGAGCAGTTCTTC. Encoded protein: CASSFGGSGDEQFF.

Only a few counts were recorded for this clonotype. A single base separates this from a much larger clone, so it may be a read error. This rearrangement joins TRBV28 to TRBJ1-5; a weak D match, TRBD1 (6 bases). This CDR3 is 15 amino acids long. Trimming shortened V by 1 base and J by 2 bases, and 9 bases separated the two germline ends. Looked up from germline, CDR1 is MDHEN and CDR2 is SYDVKM. The CDR3 reads CASSLSGGGNQPQHF. The CDR3 coding sequence is TGTGCCAGCAGTTTATCCGGGGGCGGCAATCAGCCCCAGCATTTT.

V is TRBV10-2 and J is TRBJ2-6; TRBD1 aligns across 9 bases. CDR3 length: 17 residues. V was clipped by 4 bases and J by 0 bases; unmatched bases: 4. The V gene's germline CDR1 is WSHSY and CDR2 SAAADI. The chain's CDR3 is CASSGGQGFSGANVLTF. Here the CDR3 DNA reads TGCGCCAGCAGTGGGGGACAGGGATTCTCTGGGGCCAACGTCCTGACTTTC.

This clonotype was counted ten times or more. DNA for the CDR3: TGCGCCAGCAGTTTAGACAGCCAAGAGACCCAGTACTTC. Translation: CASSLDSQETQYF. This chain links TRBV10-2 with TRBJ2-5; D possibly corresponds to TRBD1 (5 bases). CDR3 length: 13 amino acids. V lost 5 bases and J 1 base, leaving 8 bases between the germline ends. Germline CDR1 WSHSY, CDR2 SAAADI.

Ten or more counts support this clonotype. The V and J genes are TRBV19 and TRBJ1-5; 7 positions match TRBD1. CDR1 and CDR2 (germline): LNHDA, SQIVND (reference sequence). The CDR3 consists of 14 residues. After removal of 4 bases from V and 5 bases from J, the junction contained 5 bases not matched to a gene. CDR3 coding DNA: TGTGCCAGTAGTAATACAGGGGTGGATCAGCCCCAGCATTTT. This translates into CASSNTGVDQPQHF.

This clonotype has only a few counts. This chain uses TRBV24-1 with TRBJ1-1; the D gene is possibly TRBD1 (6 bases). The germline V gene has CDR1 KGHDR and CDR2 SFDVKD. The CDR3 loop spans 14 amino acids. Trimming took off 5 bases at V and 5 bases at J, with 14 bases between the two ends. The CDR3 bases are TGTGCCACCAGTGTCGGAGGGGGGAGTACTGAAGCTTTCTTT. This encodes CATSVGGGSTEAFF.

In this sample, this clonotype turned up a few times. This rearrangement joins TRBV6-6 to TRBJ2-1; D unclear. Germline V gene lookup returns CDR1 MNHNY and CDR2 SVGAGI (reference sequence). V was pared by 6 bases and J by 8 bases, with 14 bases between. This CDR3 is 13 amino acids long. The CDR3 region has the DNA TGTGCCAGCAGCCTCAAAAGTAGCCATGAGCAGTTCTTC. Residues: CASSLKSSHEQFF.

This clonotype was counted only a few times. V gene TRBV18 combines with J gene TRBJ2-7; no reliable D call. Germline-derived CDR1 and CDR2 are KGHSH and LQKENI. This CDR3 is built from 16 residues. V was shortened by 2 bases and J by 4 bases, with 18 bases between the two germline ends. The CDR3 sequence is CASSPNKGSGAYEQYF. The CDR3 nucleotides read TGTGCCAGCTCACCAAATAAGGGATCTGGTGCGTACGAGCAGTACTTC. The full variable domain, rest sourced from reference TRBV18 and TRBJ2-7, is NAGVMQNPRHLVRRRGQEARLRCSPMKGHSHVYWYRQLPEEGLKFMVYLQKENIIDESGMPKERFSAEFPKEGPSILRIQQVVRGDSAAYFCASSPNKGSGAYEQYFGPGTRLTVT.

This clonotype was recorded at least ten times. The V and J genes are TRBV20-1 and TRBJ2-1, with D tentatively TRBD2 (6 bases). The CDR3 consists of 16 residues. The ends were cut back, 1 base at V and 0 bases at J, with 13 bases in the middle. CDR1 is DFQATT, CDR2 SNEGSKA, per germline (reference sequence). The CDR3 protein is CSARVYGGYSYNEQFF. The CDR3 bases are TGCAGTGCTAGAGTGTATGGGGGGTACTCCTACAATGAGCAGTTCTTC.

This clonotype was found many times. V is TRBV11-2 and J is TRBJ1-4; 9 nucleotides line up with TRBD1. Trimming took 5 bases from V and 2 from J; bases not matched to a gene: 3. The CDR3 extends over 15 amino acids. CDR1 SGHAT and CDR2 FQNNGV come from the germline V gene. The CDR3 sequence is CASSPGQGTNEKLFF. In nucleotides, the CDR3 is TGTGCCAGCAGCCCGGGACAGGGTACTAATGAAAAACTGTTTTTT.

This clonotype was seen many times. This may stem from a read error, because a much larger clone lies one nucleotide away. The chain has TRBV12-3 or TRBV12-4 and TRBJ2-6; D is undetermined. The CDR3 runs to 15 residues. Trimming took 3 bases from V and 0 from J, leaving 6 bases between them. CDR3 in amino acids: CASSFRNSGANVLTF. The CDR3 bases are TGTGCCAGCAGTTTCCGGAACTCTGGGGCCAACGTCCTGACTTTC.

In its sample, this clonotype was seen many times. The chain uses TRBV20-1 and TRBJ2-2; possible D gene TRBD1, 6 bases. From germline, CDR1 is DFQATT and CDR2 SNEGSKA (reference sequence). CDR3 size: 13 residues. Between the trimmed V and J ends, which lost 6 bases and 5 bases, there was a span of 13 bases. As DNA, the CDR3 is TGCAGTGCACCGGGACAACTAACCGGGGAGCTGTTTTTT. Its translation: CSAPGQLTGELFF.

For this clonotype: Compared with germline, one end of the junction differs, possibly owing to a read error. The chain employs TRBV24-1 and TRBJ2-3; TRBD1 might be the D (6 bases). Germline assignment: CDR1 KGHDR and CDR2 SFDVKD. CDR3 length equals 15 residues. In DNA form, the CDR3 reads TGTGCCACCAGTCAGGCAGGGGCGAACCAAAGATACCAAGATTTT. Amino acids: CATSQAGANQRYQDF.

This chain links TRBV20-1 with TRBJ2-3; D might be TRBD2 (6 bases). The CDR3 totals 15 residues. V shed 6 bases and J shed 3 bases, with 19 bases lying between them. CDR1 and CDR2 from the germline V gene are DFQATT and SNEGSKA (reference sequence). The CDR3 region is CSATTRNGRTDTQYF. The CDR3 region has the DNA TGCAGTGCCACGACTAGGAACGGGAGAACAGATACGCAGTATTTT.

This clonotype was counted a few times. This chain uses TRBV28 with TRBJ2-7, with a tentative D call TRBD1 (6 bases). This CDR3 region has 17 residues. CDR1 is MDHEN, CDR2 SYDVKM, per germline. Trimming left V 6 bases short and J 3 bases short, with 24 bases between. The CDR3: CASRSTGSLSIYYEQYF. The CDR3 coding sequence is TGTGCCAGCAGGAGTACAGGGAGCCTTTCTATTTACTACGAGCAGTACTTC.

Note on this clonotype: Being one base from a much bigger clone, this may be a read error. The rearrangement joins TRBV9 to TRBJ1-3; D ambiguous. Germline V gene sequence: CDR1 SGDLS, CDR2 YYNGEE. The CDR3 runs 17 residues. The CDR3 DNA reads as TGTGCCAGCAGCGTATTTTCGGGGTTCAGCTCTGGAACCACCATATATTTT. As protein: CASSVFSGFSSGTTIYF.

As for this clonotype: Germline is not matched at one junction end, which may reflect a read error. The chain carries TRBV7-3 and TRBJ2-5, with a weak D call TRBD2 (6 bases). Per germline, CDR1 SGHTA and CDR2 FQGTGA. CDR3 size: 11 residues. This CDR3 reads CASSLSGATIF. DNA of the CDR3: TGTGCCAGCAGCTTAAGCGGGGCAACAATCTTC.

With respect to this clonotype: A much larger clonotype is one base distant, so this may be a read error. The chain uses TRBV12-3 or TRBV12-4 and TRBJ1-5; D ambiguous. Trimming pared 3 bases from V and 10 bases from J, leaving 16 bases between. The CDR3 covers 14 residues. The CDR3 sequence: CASSFGLGLNPQHF. The CDR3 DNA reads as TGTGCCAGCAGTTTTGGGCTCGGTTTAAATCCCCAGCATTTT.

This clonotype turned up a few times. V and J are TRBV2 and TRBJ2-3, with 8 bases matching TRBD2. After removal of 8 bases from V and 2 bases from J, the junction contained 12 bases not matched to a gene. There are 16 residues in the CDR3. Looked up from germline, CDR1 is SNHLY and CDR2 is FYNNEI. The CDR3, as DNA: TGTGCCAGCTCACCCGTCCCTAGCGGGCACACAGATACGCAGTATTTT. This codes for CASSPVPSGHTDTQYF. The full variable domain, with the rest looked up from reference TRBV2 and TRBJ2-3, is EPEVTQTPSHQVTQMGQEVILRCVPISNHLYFYWYRQILGQKVEFLVSFYNNEISEKSEIFDDQFSVERPDGSNFTLKIRSTKLEDSAMYFCASSPVPSGHTDTQYFGPGTRLTVL.

To note about this clonotype: Given a much more abundant clone one base away, this may be a read error. The chain joins TRBV5-1 to TRBJ2-7; 7 bases agree with TRBD1. The V and J ends lost 4 bases and 0 bases, in that order; junction bases with no gene match: 7. CDR3 length equals 15 residues. CDR1 and CDR2 from the germline V gene are SGHRS and YFSETQ. The CDR3 protein is CASSPGTESSYEQYF. The CDR3 bases are TGCGCCAGCAGCCCCGGGACAGAGAGCTCCTACGAGCAGTACTTC.

This clonotype has just a few counts. V and J are TRBV6-2 or TRBV6-3 and TRBJ1-6; the match to TRBD1 covers 9 bases. Germline V gives CDR1 MNHEY, CDR2 SVGEGT. This CDR3 contains 13 residues. V lost 11 bases, J lost 7 bases, and 6 bases stayed unmatched. The CDR3 bases are TGTGCCGCGAGGACAGGGGAAAATTCACCCCTCCACTTT. Translating gives CAARTGENSPLHF.

This chain uses TRBV20-1 with TRBJ2-5, with D perhaps given as TRBD1 or TRBD2 (5 bases each). From germline, CDR1 is DFQATT and CDR2 SNEGSKA (reference sequence). The CDR3 length is 13 residues. V lost 0 bases, J lost 4 bases, and 9 bases lay in between. The CDR3 spells CSARDDGAETQYF. The DNA of the CDR3 is TGCAGTGCTAGAGATGACGGGGCAGAGACCCAGTACTTC.

This chain joins TRBV12-5 and TRBJ1-5; TRBD1 matches at 9 bases. The CDR3 extends over 15 amino acids. V lost 1 base to trimming and J lost 14 bases; unmatched junction nucleotides: 12. CDR1 and CDR2 from the germline V gene are LGHNT and FRNRAP. The CDR3 here is CASGLGPGQGGYEHF. CDR3 nucleotides: TGTGCTAGTGGTTTGGGACCGGGACAGGGAGGGTACGAGCATTTT.

This clonotype has at least ten counts. V usage is TRBV19 and J usage is TRBJ2-1; 7 bases align to TRBD2. CDR3 length: 20 residues. The germline V gene encodes CDR1 LNHDA and CDR2 SQIVND (reference sequence). Trimming cost V 3 bases and J 0 bases; bases outside gene matches: 17. The CDR3: CASSIRPGGASGSSYNEQFF. The CDR3 bases are TGTGCCAGTAGTATTCGTCCCGGTGGGGCTAGCGGCAGCTCCTACAATGAGCAGTTCTTC.

This clonotype was counted between two and nine times. This sequence may be a read error, since a much larger clone differs from it by one base. The CDR3, as DNA: TGCGCCAGCAGCTTGGGGTATAGCAATCACCCCCAGCATTTT. Its translation is CASSLGYSNHPQHF. The rearrangement joins TRBV5-1 to TRBJ1-5, with D unresolved. There are 14 residues in the CDR3. Germline CDR1 is SGHRS and CDR2 is YFSETQ.

This clonotype was recorded at least ten times. J is TRBJ1-2 and V is TRBV24-1; D may be TRBD1 (5 bases). V gave up 2 bases and J gave up 4 bases, with 10 bases separating them. Looked up from germline, CDR1 is KGHDR and CDR2 is SFDVKD. This CDR3 comprises 14 residues. CDR3 nucleotides: TGTGCCACCAGTGATTCCGGGACGGTCTATGGCTACACCTTC. It codes for CATSDSGTVYGYTF.

This clonotype appeared many times. J is TRBJ2-5 and V is TRBV9, with TRBD2 matching over 8 bases. Trimming cost V 0 bases and J 4 bases; bases outside gene matches: 5. Germline values: CDR1 SGDLS, CDR2 YYNGEE. The CDR3 extends over 15 amino acids. CDR3 in amino acids: CASSVAGGGLETQYF. The CDR3 nucleotides are TGTGCCAGCAGCGTAGCTGGCGGGGGGTTAGAGACCCAGTACTTC. Using reference TRBV9 and TRBJ2-5 for the parts outside the CDR3, the full variable domain is DSGVTQTPKHLITATGQRVTLRCSPRSGDLSVYWYQQSLDQGLQFLIQYYNGEERAKGNILERFSAQQFPDLHSELNLSSLELGDSALYFCASSVAGGGLETQYFGPGTRLLVL.

This clonotype was observed a few times. The chain uses TRBV5-1 and TRBJ2-4; tentatively, D is TRBD1 (5 bases). Germline V gene data show CDR1 as SGHRS and CDR2 as YFSETQ. Trimming removed 0 bases at V and 3 bases at J, with 7 bases between. This CDR3 region has 14 residues. The CDR3 DNA reads TGCGCCAGCAGCTTGGAAGGGGACAAAAACATTCAGTACTTC. Translating it yields CASSLEGDKNIQYF. The full variable domain, in which reference TRBV5-1 and TRBJ2-4 provide the parts outside the CDR3, is KAGVTQTPRYLIKTRGQQVTLSCSPISGHRSVSWYQQTPGQGLQFLFEYFSETQRNKGNFPGRFSGRQFSNSRSEMNVSTLELGDSALYLCASSLEGDKNIQYFGAGTRLSVL.

This clonotype was counted many times. V gene TRBV2 combines with J gene TRBJ1-2; D might be TRBD1 (5 bases). The CDR3 is 11 amino acids. CDR1 and CDR2 (germline): SNHLY, FYNNEI. V dropped 7 bases and J dropped 8 bases, with 11 bases sitting between them. The CDR3 protein is CASTGGRGYTF. The CDR3, as DNA: TGTGCCAGCACGGGGGGAAGAGGCTACACCTTC.